The 24 T cell receptor beta chains below come from one sample, sequenced in a study of T cells after yellow fever vaccination. Each CDR3 protein gets one entry after TCRdb re-called the 5' RACE reads with MiXCR. The sample includes hundreds of thousands of distinct CDR3 sequences, under 15% of them seen just once. Specimen: CD4+ T cells sorted from PBMCs, collected 15 days after the yellow fever booster vaccination. The receptors were sampled from a man younger than 30 who received the YFV17D yellow fever vaccine.

In this sample, this clonotype turned up a few times. CDR3 region: CASSFASANTGELFF. In DNA form, the CDR3 reads TGTGCCAGCAGTTTTGCCAGTGCGAACACCGGGGAGCTGTTTTTT. The chain has TRBV28 and TRBJ2-2; D ambiguous. The germline V and J ends were trimmed by 3 bases and 0 bases, with 8 bases remaining between them. CDR3 length equals 15 residues. The V gene's germline CDR1 is MDHEN and CDR2 SYDVKM. The complete variable domain, with remaining parts taken from reference TRBV28 and TRBJ2-2, reads DVKVTQSSRYLVKRTGEKVFLECVQDMDHENMFWYRQDPGLGLRLIYFSYDVKMKEKGDIPEGYSVSREKKERFSLILESASTNQTSMYLCASSFASANTGELFFGEGSRLTVL.

This clonotype was seen only a few times. The genes are TRBV6-2 or TRBV6-3 and TRBJ2-4; possible D gene TRBD2, 5 bases. The CDR3 spans 15 residues. Germline CDR1 and CDR2: MNHEY and SVGEGT. Trimming removed 5 bases from V and 0 bases from J, with 11 bases in between. In DNA, the CDR3 is TGTGCCAGCAGTGAGCGAGGGTTAGCCAAAAACATTCAGTACTTC. Translated: CASSERGLAKNIQYF.

This clonotype was seen a few times. The chain links TRBV9 to TRBJ1-1; D remains ambiguous. CDR3 length: 14 amino acids. V lost 0 bases and J lost 0, with 6 bases in between. CDR1 is SGDLS, CDR2 YYNGEE, per germline. CDR3 sequence reads: CASSVAPMNTEAFF. The CDR3, as DNA: TGTGCCAGCAGCGTAGCCCCAATGAACACTGAAGCTTTCTTT.

The rearrangement joins TRBV29-1 to TRBJ2-1; weak D call: TRBD1 (5 bases). Trimming shortened V by 7 bases and J by 4 bases, and 17 bases separated the two germline ends. This CDR3 region has 14 residues. Germline-derived CDR1 and CDR2 are SQVTM and ANQGSEA. This chain's CDR3 is CSGQTVGIYNEQFF. The DNA for the CDR3 is TGCAGCGGACAGACAGTCGGAATTTACAATGAGCAGTTCTTC.

In its sample, this clonotype was seen many times. This sequence joins TRBV5-1 and TRBJ2-5, with TRBD2 matching over 11 bases. V was clipped by 0 bases and J by 4 bases; unmatched bases: 5. The CDR3 covers 16 residues. CDR1 and CDR2 (germline): SGHRS, YFSETQ. DNA for the CDR3: TGCGCCAGCAGCTTGGCCCGTCTAGCGGGGGGAGAGACCCAGTACTTC. It encodes CASSLARLAGGETQYF.

This clonotype appeared a few times. The chain joins TRBV13 to TRBJ2-3; 13 bases map to TRBD2. The CDR3 runs 17 residues. J lost 5 bases, V lost 4 bases, and 9 bases had no gene match. Germline V gives CDR1 PRHDT, CDR2 FYEKMQ (reference sequence). CDR3 bases: TGTGCCAGCAGCTATTGGACTAGCGGGGGCTCACGAGATACGCAGTATTTT. Translated, it gives CASSYWTSGGSRDTQYF.

This clonotype has a handful of counts. The V and J genes are TRBV24-1 and TRBJ1-5; D gene unclear. CDR1 and CDR2 (germline): KGHDR, SFDVKD. The CDR3 is made up of 12 amino acids. V was trimmed by 0 bases and J by 9 bases, leaving 5 bases between them. The DNA for the CDR3 is TGTGCCACCAGTGATTTGTTTGGGCCCCAGCATTTT. This gives the protein CATSDLFGPQHF.

The rearrangement links TRBV3-1 to TRBJ2-1, with D hard to call. The CDR3 has 13 amino acids. V lost 7 bases to trimming and J lost 1 base, with 8 bases between them. CDR1 is LGHDT and CDR2 is YNNKEL in the germline V gene (reference sequence). The CDR3 bases are TGTGCCAGCAAGCCGGATTCCTACAATGAGCAGTTCTTC. Encoded protein: CASKPDSYNEQFF.

This clonotype occurred a few times. The chain is built from TRBV5-1 and TRBJ1-1; tentative D call: TRBD1 (6 bases). The germline V and J ends were trimmed by 4 bases and 5 bases, with 15 bases remaining between them. This CDR3 spans 14 amino acids. From germline, CDR1 is SGHRS and CDR2 YFSETQ. CDR3 sequence reads: CASSGGGQGTEAFF. The CDR3, as DNA: TGCGCCAGCAGCGGGGGGGGCCAAGGAACTGAAGCTTTCTTT.

This clonotype was seen a handful of times. V is TRBV6-5 and J is TRBJ2-7; the match to TRBD1 covers 8 bases. Trimming took 5 bases from V and 4 from J; bases not matched to a gene: 7. This CDR3 is 14 amino acids long. The germline V gene encodes CDR1 MNHEY and CDR2 SVGAGI. This CDR3 is CASSKQGGLYEQYF. CDR3 nucleotide sequence: TGTGCCAGCAGTAAACAGGGGGGATTATACGAGCAGTACTTC.

This clonotype was detected many times. The chain joins TRBV7-8 to TRBJ2-3, with D perhaps given as TRBD1 or TRBD2 (6 bases each). V was clipped by 1 base and J by 7 bases, with 9 bases between them. This CDR3 is built from 13 residues. Germline loops: CDR1 SGHVS, CDR2 FQNEAQ. As DNA, the CDR3 is TGTGCCAGCAGCTTAGTAGGGGGGTATACGCAGTATTTT. It encodes CASSLVGGYTQYF.

The gene calls are TRBV4-3 and TRBJ1-2; D gene uncertain. The CDR3 sequence is 16 residues long. CDR1 and CDR2 from the germline V gene are LGHNA and YSLEER. V shed 3 bases and J shed 0 bases, with 14 bases lying between them. The CDR3 DNA is TGCGCCAGCAGCCAGGCCGCTAAGTCCTCTAACTATGGCTACACCTTC. It specifies CASSQAAKSSNYGYTF.

This clonotype occurred many times. The chain recombines TRBV24-1 with TRBJ2-3, with TRBD1 matching 8 bases. Germline assignment: CDR1 KGHDR and CDR2 SFDVKD. CDR3 length: 13 amino acids. The V and J ends lost 3 bases and 6 bases, in that order; junction bases with no gene match: 1. This CDR3 is CATSDRDRDTQYF. The CDR3 DNA sequence: TGTGCCACCAGTGATCGGGACAGGGATACGCAGTATTTT.

This clonotype has more than one count but fewer than ten. The genes are TRBV20-1 and TRBJ2-1, with TRBD2 matching over 9 bases. V was pared by 2 bases and J by 7 bases, with 9 bases of the junction left unmatched. The CDR3 length is 15 residues. CDR1 is DFQATT and CDR2 is SNEGSKA in the germline V gene (reference sequence). The CDR3 DNA sequence: TGCAGTGCTAGAAGCCATGCGGGGGGGCCGAATGAGCAGTTCTTC. Translation: CSARSHAGGPNEQFF.

This clonotype was seen a few times. The chain carries TRBV18 and TRBJ2-1; D gene uncertain. The germline V gene encodes CDR1 KGHSH and CDR2 LQKENI. The V end was cut by 6 bases, the J end by 5 bases, with 17 bases between. The CDR3 is 15 residues long. The CDR3 bases are TGTGCCAGCTCTCCGAACAGAAGGAATAACAATGAGCAGTTCTTC. Translated, it gives CASSPNRRNNNEQFF. The full variable domain, with the rest looked up from reference TRBV18 and TRBJ2-1, is NAGVMQNPRHLVRRRGQEARLRCSPMKGHSHVYWYRQLPEEGLKFMVYLQKENIIDESGMPKERFSAEFPKEGPSILRIQQVVRGDSAAYFCASSPNRRNNNEQFFGPGTRLTVL.

The genes are TRBV5-1 and TRBJ2-6, with TRBD2 matching over 12 bases. This CDR3 spans 15 amino acids. Unmatched junction bases numbered 7, after V lost 4 bases and J lost 11 bases. Germline V CDR1 and CDR2: SGHRS, YFSETQ. CDR3 in DNA: TGCGCCAGCAGCGTTCTAGCGGGGGGGCCCCACGTCCTGACTTTC. It codes for CASSVLAGGPHVLTF.

The chain uses TRBV5-1 and TRBJ2-5; weak D call: TRBD2 (6 bases). The CDR3 sequence is 15 residues long. Germline lookup yields CDR1 SGHRS and CDR2 YFSETQ. The ends were cut back, 0 bases at V and 5 bases at J, with 14 bases in the middle. The CDR3 here is CASSLAAGSGETQYF. In DNA form, the CDR3 reads TGCGCCAGCAGCTTGGCCGCGGGGTCCGGGGAGACCCAGTACTTC.

The sample holds a few counts of this clonotype. CDR3 in DNA: TGTGCCAGCAGTCGGACAGGAGTCGGCACCGGGGAGCTGTTTTTT. It codes for CASSRTGVGTGELFF. The chain combines TRBV25-1 with TRBJ2-2; 7 positions agree with TRBD1. Germline-derived CDR1 and CDR2 are MGHDK and SYGVNS. Unmatched junction bases numbered 7, after V lost 5 bases and J lost 4 bases. The CDR3 has 15 amino acids. Based on the CDR3 plus reference TRBV25-1 and TRBJ2-2, the full variable domain is EADIYQTPRYLVIGTGKKITLECSQTMGHDKMYWYQQDPGMELHLIHYSYGVNSTEKGDLSSESTVSRIRTEHFPLTLESARPSHTSQYLCASSRTGVGTGELFFGEGSRLTVL.

This clonotype was detected many times. One end of the junction varies from germline; a read error may be responsible. The V gene is TRBV7-6, the J gene TRBJ2-1; TRBD2 is a possible D gene (7 bases). This CDR3 comprises 14 residues. The germline CDR1 and CDR2 sequences are SGHVS and FNYEAQ. The CDR3 nucleotides read TGTGCCAGCAGCTTAGAGGGGGGGGTTAGCCCGAATATCTTC. Translation: CASSLEGGVSPNIF.

This clonotype has a handful of counts. The rearrangement uses TRBV5-4 and TRBJ1-6; 10 bases align to TRBD1. CDR1 and CDR2 (germline): SGHNT, YYREEE (reference sequence). This CDR3 is 16 amino acids long. V was clipped by 2 bases and J by 7 bases; unmatched bases: 6. CDR3 sequence reads: CASSFWTGGLNSPLHF. CDR3 bases: TGTGCCAGCAGCTTCTGGACAGGGGGATTAAATTCACCCCTCCACTTT.

This clonotype showed up just a few times. This chain connects TRBV12-3 or TRBV12-4 to TRBJ2-1, with 16 bases matching TRBD2. The CDR3 sequence is 16 residues long. J lost 8 bases, V lost 5 bases, and 6 bases had no gene match. Here the CDR3 DNA reads TGTGCCAGCAGTCGCCAAGGGACTAGCGGGGGGGATGAGCAGTTCTTC. Its translation: CASSRQGTSGGDEQFF.

The chain has TRBV7-9 and TRBJ1-5; D is possibly TRBD1 (6 bases). The CDR3 length is 13 residues. Trimming shortened V by 3 bases and J by 5 bases, and 8 bases separated the two germline ends. Germline V gene data show CDR1 as SEHNR and CDR2 as FQNEAQ (reference sequence). The CDR3 nucleotides read TGTGCCAGCAGCTTTCCAGGGGATCAGCCCCAGCATTTT. Translation gives CASSFPGDQPQHF.

The rearrangement joins TRBV29-1 to TRBJ1-4; D is uncertain. Trimming cost V 7 bases and J 4 bases, with 13 bases left between them. The CDR3 consists of 13 residues. Germline V gives CDR1 SQVTM, CDR2 ANQGSEA. The CDR3 region is CSARAGSNEKLFF. CDR3 nucleotide sequence: TGCAGCGCCAGAGCCGGGAGTAATGAAAAACTGTTTTTT.

This chain joins TRBV7-8 and TRBJ1-5; no firm D call. This CDR3 has 12 residues. V was pared by 0 bases and J by 6 bases, with 3 bases between. CDR1 and CDR2 (germline): SGHVS, FQNEAQ. The CDR3 region is CASSLAVQPQHF. The CDR3 bases are TGTGCCAGCAGCTTAGCTGTTCAGCCCCAGCATTTT.